This T cell receptor (beta chain) was recorded in a study of monozygotic twins with inflammatory bowel disease. Germline V gives CDR1 ENHRY, CDR2 SYGVKD. This CDR3 is 14 amino acids long. About this clonotype itself: Its specificity is unknown.

Two nested PCRs, about 16 and 10 cycles, amplified TCRalpha and TCRbeta cDNA. TCRdb processed the 5' RACE reads again and assigns one entry to each CDR3 protein, with no DNA. Its table records 400,000 to 500,000 distinct CDR3 sequences. Study-wide findings and caveats: Heterogeneous immunosuppressive treatment regimens may have introduced variability into patient repertoires.

The chain uses TRBV10-3 and TRBJ2-7; with no DNA, the TCRdb D assignment of TRBD2 cannot be verified. The clonotype originates from a human donor with ulcerative colitis or Crohn's disease, or a healthy co-twin of an affected twin (not recorded which). Sample: blood. The chain's CDR3 is CAISDSTSGYEQYF.